This T cell receptor beta chain was recorded in a study of blood T cell repertoires in COVID-19. Looking at the study overall: Donors in the United States, Italy and Spain gave samples during acute or convalescent COVID-19. T cells, B-cell-depleted T cells, or PBMCs provided the cDNA or gDNA that served as material.

Germline assignment: CDR1 LNHDA and CDR2 SQIVND (reference sequence). This CDR3 is built from 15 residues. Deletions cut 7 bases from V and 3 bases from J, with 18 bases between. In the original workflow: Scientists estimated how many nucleated cells there were by amplifying reference gene primers. The protocol was immunoSEQ multiplex PCR, while the TCRdb copy is restricted to in-frame clones and leaves out a portion. The D gene and trimming were derived from the DNA, and the V and J assignments and clone size from that table. This sample yields 95,000 to 150,000 clones, of which roughly 78% are seen a single time; approximately 16% belongs to the top ten.

The chain combines TRBV19 with TRBJ1-2; no clear D gene. The specimen sequenced was peripheral blood. The receptor was isolated from a man aged 60 to 69 with active or convalescent COVID-19. The CDR3 bases are TGTGCCAGTACCCGAAGCGGGAGAGGATACTATGGCTACACCTTC. Translated: CASTRSGRGYYGYTF. The whole variable domain, filled in from reference TRBV19 and TRBJ1-2, reads DGGITQSPKYLFRKEGQNVTLSCEQNLNHDAMYWYRQDPGQGLRLIYYSQIVNDFQKGDIAEGYSVSREKKESFPLTVTSAQKNPTAFYLCASTRSGRGYYGYTFGSGTRLTVV.